The rows below give T cell receptor beta chains drawn from one sample of a study of control samples from healthy donors and cancer patients. Generated by immunoSEQ multiplex PCR, the TCRdb table keeps only in-frame clones and is missing some. The sample contains over 150,000 clones, 95% to 96% of which appear only once. Source material: blood. All receptors come from a woman aged 30 to 39 in good health. Each CDR3 is given with its conserved first and last residue. The D gene is left open where the match is weak. Rows may omit the clone size; those that give it use once, few, many or a size class.

v_call	d_call	clone_size	j_call	cdr3_aa	cdr3_nt
TRBV28	NA	NA	TRBJ1-4	CASIENEKLFF	TGTGCCAGCATCGAAAATGAAAAACTGTTTTTT
TRBV7-2	TRBD1	NA	TRBJ2-1	CASSISPQGAVVAYNEQFF	TGTGCCAGCAGTATCTCTCCACAGGGGGCGGTGGTAGCCTACAATGAGCAGTTCTTC
TRBV10-3	NA	NA	TRBJ1-5	CAISEGAVGGNQPQHF	TGTGCCATCAGTGAGGGGGCAGTTGGGGGCAATCAGCCCCAGCATTTT
TRBV7-9	NA	NA	TRBJ1-2	CASSLGGVGGYTF	TGTGCCAGCAGCTTAGGAGGGGTCGGCGGCTACACCTTC
TRBV27	TRBD1	NA	TRBJ2-1	CASSFGQGLEQFF	TGTGCCAGCAGTTTTGGACAGGGTCTTGAACAGTTCTTC
TRBV13	NA	NA	TRBJ2-7	CASSLNKVSYEQYF	TGTGCCAGCAGCCTTAACAAGGTTTCGTACGAGCAGTACTTC
TRBV7-3	NA	NA	TRBJ2-5	CASSLLGGSLETQYF	TGTGCCAGCAGCTTACTCGGGGGTAGTCTAGAGACCCAGTACTTC
TRBV6-5	NA	NA	TRBJ2-2	CASGDTNTGELFF	TGTGCCAGCGGAGACACAAACACCGGGGAGCTGTTTTTT
TRBV27	NA	NA	TRBJ1-5	CASSLFSGGNEPQHF	TGTGCCAGCAGTTTATTTTCCGGGGGCAACGAGCCCCAGCATTTT
TRBV6-5	TRBD2	NA	TRBJ2-1	CASSYGLGGYEQFF	TGTGCCAGCAGTTATGGGTTGGGGGGGTATGAGCAGTTCTTC
TRBV19	NA	NA	TRBJ2-2	CASSIGSGANTGELFF	TGTGCCAGTAGTATAGGCAGCGGAGCGAACACCGGGGAGCTGTTTTTT
TRBV27	TRBD1	NA	TRBJ2-7	CASSLDRGGYEQYF	TGTGCCAGCAGTTTGGACAGGGGCGGGTACGAGCAGTACTTC
TRBV5-1	TRBD1	NA	TRBJ1-4	CASSVGQGYEKLFF	TGCGCCAGCAGTGTGGGACAGGGATATGAAAAACTGTTTTTT
TRBV3-1/TRBV3-2	NA	NA	TRBJ2-1	CASSQDSGIPHNEQFF	TGTGCCAGCAGCCAAGATTCAGGGATCCCCCACAATGAGCAGTTCTTC
TRBV3-1/TRBV3-2	NA	NA	TRBJ1-1	CASRQVGRNTEAFF	TGTGCCAGCAGGCAAGTGGGCCGGAACACTGAAGCTTTCTTT
TRBV18	TRBD2	once	TRBJ2-5	CASSPAGVGETQYF	TGTGCCAGCTCACCAGCGGGAGTGGGAGAGACCCAGTACTTC
TRBV14	NA	NA	TRBJ2-3	CASSQDPGTADTQYF	TGTGCCAGCAGCCAAGACCCTGGTACCGCAGATACGCAGTATTTT
TRBV3-1/TRBV3-2	TRBD1	NA	TRBJ1-4	CASSQFPGQGRTNEKLFF	TGTGCCAGCAGCCAATTTCCGGGACAGGGTCGAACTAATGAAAAACTGTTTTTT
TRBV5-1	NA	NA	TRBJ1-6	CASSPDPGAGSPLHF	TGCGCCAGCAGCCCGGACCCGGGGGCAGGTTCACCCCTCCACTTT
TRBV6-1	NA	NA	TRBJ1-1	CASSDRAGGPEAFF	TGTGCCAGCAGTGACCGGGCCGGTGGGCCTGAAGCTTTCTTT
TRBV5-1	TRBD1	NA	TRBJ2-7	CASSLALDRDEQYF	TGCGCCAGCAGCTTGGCACTAGACAGGGACGAGCAGTACTTC
TRBV25-1	TRBD1	NA	TRBJ2-2	CASMAGTGGPSAGELFF	TGTGCCAGCATGGCCGGGACAGGGGGCCCCAGCGCCGGGGAGCTGTTTTTT
TRBV28	NA	NA	TRBJ2-7	CAPFRGHYEQYF	TGTGCCCCATTTCGGGGGCACTACGAGCAGTACTTC
TRBV5-6	NA	NA	TRBJ1-5	CASSLWGAGPQHF	TGTGCCAGCAGCTTGTGGGGAGCTGGGCCCCAGCATTTT
TRBV28	TRBD2	once	TRBJ2-5	CASSRGLAGAKTQYF	TGTGCCAGCAGTAGGGGACTAGCGGGAGCGAAGACCCAGTACTTC
TRBV7-2	NA	NA	TRBJ1-2	CASSLGGANYGYTF	TGTGCCAGCAGCTTAGGGGGGGCTAACTATGGCTACACCTTC
TRBV5-5	NA	NA	TRBJ1-2	CASSLVGEGVHGYTF	TGTGCCAGCAGCTTGGTGGGGGAAGGGGTGCATGGCTACACCTTC
TRBV5-5	NA	NA	TRBJ1-3	CASSLPGTGNTIYF	TGTGCCAGCAGCTTGCCAGGGACTGGAAACACCATATATTTT
TRBV6-5	NA	NA	TRBJ1-1	CASSYSLGVAFF	TGTGCCAGCAGTTACTCACTGGGAGTAGCTTTCTTT
TRBV30	NA	NA	TRBJ1-6	CAWSVEYSSPLHF	TGTGCCTGGAGTGTGGAGTATAGTTCACCCCTCCACTTT
TRBV2	NA	NA	TRBJ2-7	CASTVGVSPHEQYF	TGTGCCAGCACGGTCGGGGTCTCACCCCACGAGCAGTACTTC
TRBV2	TRBD2	NA	TRBJ2-1	CASSGLAGGYNEQFF	TGTGCCAGCAGTGGGCTAGCGGGGGGATACAATGAGCAGTTCTTC
TRBV27	TRBD1	NA	TRBJ1-6	CASSSGTGDNSPLHF	TGTGCCAGCAGTTCCGGGACAGGGGATAATTCACCCCTCCACTTT
TRBV5-4	NA	NA	TRBJ2-2	CASSLGTASGTGELFF	TGTGCCAGCAGCTTGGGGACAGCTTCCGGCACCGGGGAGCTGTTTTTT
TRBV12-5	TRBD2	NA	TRBJ2-1	CASGSGTSGILDYNEQFF	TGTGCTAGTGGTTCCGGGACTAGCGGGATTCTTGATTACAATGAGCAGTTCTTC
TRBV4-2	TRBD1	NA	TRBJ2-2	CASSQGPTGGRRWELFF	TGTGCCAGCAGCCAAGGCCCCACAGGGGGCAGAAGGTGGGAGCTGTTTTTT
TRBV5-1	NA	NA	TRBJ2-6	CASSYTSGANVLTF	TGCGCCAGCAGTTACACCTCTGGGGCCAACGTCCTGACTTTC
TRBV3-1/TRBV3-2	TRBD1	NA	TRBJ1-4	CASSLSTGGGSEKLFF	TGTGCCAGCAGCCTCTCGACAGGGGGCGGATCTGAAAAACTGTTTTTT